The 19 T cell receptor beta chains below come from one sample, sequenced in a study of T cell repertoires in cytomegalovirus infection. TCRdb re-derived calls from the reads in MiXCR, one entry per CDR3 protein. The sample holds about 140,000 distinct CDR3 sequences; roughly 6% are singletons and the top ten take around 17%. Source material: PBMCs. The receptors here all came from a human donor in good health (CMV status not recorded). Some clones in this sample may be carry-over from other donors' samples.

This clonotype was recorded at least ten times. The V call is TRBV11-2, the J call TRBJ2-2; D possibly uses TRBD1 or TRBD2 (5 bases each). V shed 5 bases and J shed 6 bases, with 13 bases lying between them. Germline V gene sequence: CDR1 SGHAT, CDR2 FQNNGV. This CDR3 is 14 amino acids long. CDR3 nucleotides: TGTGCCAGCAGCCCTGTCCGGGGCGCCGGGGAGCTGTTTTTT. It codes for CASSPVRGAGELFF.

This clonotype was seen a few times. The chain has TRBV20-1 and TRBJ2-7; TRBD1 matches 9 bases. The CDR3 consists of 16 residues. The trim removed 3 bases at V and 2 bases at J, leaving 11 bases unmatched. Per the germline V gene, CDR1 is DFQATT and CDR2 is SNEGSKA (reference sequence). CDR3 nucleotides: TGCAGTGCTAGTCCACGCGATGGGACAGGGCCCTACGAGCAGTACTTC. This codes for CSASPRDGTGPYEQYF.

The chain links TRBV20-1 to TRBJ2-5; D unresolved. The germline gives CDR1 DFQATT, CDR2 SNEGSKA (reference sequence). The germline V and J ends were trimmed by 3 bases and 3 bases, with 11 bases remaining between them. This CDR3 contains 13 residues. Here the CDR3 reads CSARETLKETQYF. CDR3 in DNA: TGCAGTGCTAGGGAGACATTGAAAGAGACCCAGTACTTC.

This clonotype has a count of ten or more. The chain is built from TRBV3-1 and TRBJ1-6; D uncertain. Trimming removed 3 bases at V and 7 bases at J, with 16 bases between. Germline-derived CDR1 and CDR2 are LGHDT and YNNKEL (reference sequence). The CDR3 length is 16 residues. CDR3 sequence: CASSQDFYDFNSPLHF. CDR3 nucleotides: TGTGCCAGCAGCCAGGATTTCTATGACTTCAATTCACCCCTCCACTTT.

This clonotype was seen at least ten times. CDR3 nucleotide sequence: TGTGCCAGCAGCTTGAGCGGGGGGGCCGCGGATACGCAGTATTTT. Translated, it gives CASSLSGGAADTQYF. The chain joins TRBV7-2 to TRBJ2-3, with TRBD2 matching over 10 bases. The CDR3 contains 15 residues. CDR1 and CDR2 from the germline V gene are SGHTA and FQGNSA. Losses at the gene ends were 3 bases for V and 6 bases for J; bases not matched to a gene: 6.

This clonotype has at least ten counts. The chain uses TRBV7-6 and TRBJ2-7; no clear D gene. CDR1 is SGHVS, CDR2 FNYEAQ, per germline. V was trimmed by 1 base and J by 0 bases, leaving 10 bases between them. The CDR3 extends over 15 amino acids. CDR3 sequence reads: CASSLGSRLSYEQYF. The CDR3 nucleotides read TGTGCCAGCAGCTTAGGGTCTCGCCTCTCCTACGAGCAGTACTTC.

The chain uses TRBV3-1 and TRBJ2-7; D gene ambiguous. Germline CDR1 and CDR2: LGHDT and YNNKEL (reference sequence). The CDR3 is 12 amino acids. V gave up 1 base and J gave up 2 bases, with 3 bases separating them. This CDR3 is CASSQGAYEQYF. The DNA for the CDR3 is TGTGCCAGCAGCCAAGGTGCCTACGAGCAGTACTTC.

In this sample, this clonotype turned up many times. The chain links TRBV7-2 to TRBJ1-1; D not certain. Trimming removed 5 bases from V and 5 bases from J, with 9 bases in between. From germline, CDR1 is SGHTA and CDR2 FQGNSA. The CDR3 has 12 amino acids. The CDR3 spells CASSLGWTEAFF. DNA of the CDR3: TGTGCCAGCAGCCTGGGGTGGACTGAAGCTTTCTTT.

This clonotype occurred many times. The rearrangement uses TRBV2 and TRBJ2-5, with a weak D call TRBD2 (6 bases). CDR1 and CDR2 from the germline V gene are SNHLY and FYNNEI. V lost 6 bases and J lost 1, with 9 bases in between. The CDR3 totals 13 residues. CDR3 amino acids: CASRGGAQETQYF. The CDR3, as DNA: TGTGCCAGCAGGGGGGGTGCCCAAGAGACCCAGTACTTC.

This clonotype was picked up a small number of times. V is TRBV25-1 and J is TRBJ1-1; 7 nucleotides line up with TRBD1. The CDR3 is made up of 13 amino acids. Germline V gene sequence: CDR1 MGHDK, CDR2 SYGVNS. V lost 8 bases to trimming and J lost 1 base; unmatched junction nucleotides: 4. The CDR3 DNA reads TGTGCCAGCGGGGACAGCCAGAACACTGAAGCTTTCTTT. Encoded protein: CASGDSQNTEAFF.

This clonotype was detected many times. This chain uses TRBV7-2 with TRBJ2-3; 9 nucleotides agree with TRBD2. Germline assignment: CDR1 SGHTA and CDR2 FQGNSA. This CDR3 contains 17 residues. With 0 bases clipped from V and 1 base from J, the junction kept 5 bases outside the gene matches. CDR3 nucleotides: TGTGCCAGCAGCTTAGCGGTAGCGGGGGCGGGCACAGATACGCAGTATTTT. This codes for CASSLAVAGAGTDTQYF.

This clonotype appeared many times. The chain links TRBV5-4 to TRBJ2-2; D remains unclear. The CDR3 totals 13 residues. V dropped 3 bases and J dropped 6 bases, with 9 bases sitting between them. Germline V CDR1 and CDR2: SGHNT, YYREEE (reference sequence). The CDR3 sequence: CASSSNSPGELFF. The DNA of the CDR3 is TGTGCCAGCAGCTCAAACTCGCCCGGGGAGCTGTTTTTT. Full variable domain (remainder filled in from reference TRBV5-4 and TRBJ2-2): ETGVTQSPTHLIKTRGQQVTLRCSSQSGHNTVSWYQQALGQGPQFIFQYYREEENGRGNFPPRFSGLQFPNYSSELNVNALELDDSALYLCASSSNSPGELFFGEGSRLTVL.

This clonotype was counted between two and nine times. CDR3 region: CASRLKSNTEAFF. The CDR3 region has the DNA TGTGCCAGCAGGTTAAAGTCGAACACTGAAGCTTTCTTT. The chain combines TRBV27 with TRBJ1-1; the D is unclear. V lost 6 bases to trimming and J lost 1 base, with 9 bases between them. The CDR3 consists of 13 residues. Germline loops: CDR1 MNHEY, CDR2 SMNVEV (reference sequence).

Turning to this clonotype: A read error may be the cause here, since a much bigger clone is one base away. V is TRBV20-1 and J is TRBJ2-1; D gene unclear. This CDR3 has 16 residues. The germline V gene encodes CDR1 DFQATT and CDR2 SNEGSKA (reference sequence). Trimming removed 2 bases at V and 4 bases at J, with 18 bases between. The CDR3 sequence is CSARPLPPQRYNEQFF. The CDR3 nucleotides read TGCAGTGCTAGACCCCTCCCCCCCCAACGATACAATGAGCAGTTCTTC.

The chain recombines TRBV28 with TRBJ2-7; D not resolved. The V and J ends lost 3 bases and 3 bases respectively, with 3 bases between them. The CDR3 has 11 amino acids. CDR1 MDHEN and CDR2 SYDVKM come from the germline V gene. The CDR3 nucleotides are TGTGCCAGCAGTTTTTTCTACGAGCAGTACTTC. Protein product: CASSFFYEQYF.

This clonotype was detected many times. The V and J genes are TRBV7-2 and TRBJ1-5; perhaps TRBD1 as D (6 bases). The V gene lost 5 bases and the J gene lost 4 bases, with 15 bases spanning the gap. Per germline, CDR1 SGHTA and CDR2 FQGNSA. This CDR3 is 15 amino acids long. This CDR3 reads CASSATGLGNQPQHF. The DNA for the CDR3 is TGTGCCAGCAGCGCCACAGGGTTAGGAAATCAGCCCCAGCATTTT. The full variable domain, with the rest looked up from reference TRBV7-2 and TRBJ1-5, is GAGVSQSPSNKVTEKGKDVELRCDPISGHTALYWYRQSLGQGLEFLIYFQGNSAPDKSGLPSDRFSAERTGGSVSTLTIQRTQQEDSAVYLCASSATGLGNQPQHFGDGTRLSIL.

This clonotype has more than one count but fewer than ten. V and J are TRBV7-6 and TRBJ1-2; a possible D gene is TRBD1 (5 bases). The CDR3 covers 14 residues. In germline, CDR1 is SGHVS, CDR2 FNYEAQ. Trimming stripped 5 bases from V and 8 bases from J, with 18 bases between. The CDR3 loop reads CASSPPRAGDGYTF. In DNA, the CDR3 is TGTGCCAGCAGCCCTCCCAGGGCTGGAGACGGCTACACCTTC.

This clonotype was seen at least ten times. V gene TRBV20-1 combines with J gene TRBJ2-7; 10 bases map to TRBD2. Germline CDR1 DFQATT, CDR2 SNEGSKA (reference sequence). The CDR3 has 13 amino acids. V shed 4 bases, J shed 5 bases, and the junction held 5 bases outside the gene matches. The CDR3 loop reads CSAKSSGGDEQYF. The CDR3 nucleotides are TGCAGTGCTAAGTCCAGCGGGGGGGACGAGCAGTACTTC.

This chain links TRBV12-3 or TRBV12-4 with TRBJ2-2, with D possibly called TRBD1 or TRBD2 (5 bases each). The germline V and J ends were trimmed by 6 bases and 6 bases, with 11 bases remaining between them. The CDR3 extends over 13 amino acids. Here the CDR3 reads CASRKRDPGELFF. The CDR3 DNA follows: TGTGCCAGCAGAAAAAGGGACCCCGGGGAGCTGTTTTTT.